Following are 7 T cell receptor beta chains from one sample sequenced in a study of graft-versus-host responses after intestinal transplantation. Profiling relied on immunoSEQ multiplex PCR, and the TCRdb table lists in-frame clones only, not all of them. The data contain about 98,000 clones, roughly 83% of them seen just once; the ten biggest clones take up under 1.5%. Material: PBMCs, obtained 255 days after intestinal transplant. Receptor source: a human patient who received an intestinal transplant, so some T cells may come from the graft donor.

The chain employs TRBV10-2 and TRBJ1-2, with D uncertain. The CDR3 length is 12 residues. Trimming removed 8 bases at V and 9 bases at J, with 16 bases between. Germline V gene lookup returns CDR1 WSHSY and CDR2 SAAADI. The CDR3 loop is CASHGGGVSYTF. In DNA form, the CDR3 reads TGCGCCAGCCACGGCGGAGGCGTTAGCTACACCTTC.

The genes are TRBV28 and TRBJ1-2, with D hard to call. Per germline, CDR1 MDHEN and CDR2 SYDVKM. The CDR3 consists of 16 residues. Between the trimmed V and J ends, which lost 2 bases and 4 bases, there was a span of 17 bases. As DNA, the CDR3 is TGTGCCAGCAGTTTAGGTTGGCAGGAGGCTTCCTATGGCTACACCTTC. Translation: CASSLGWQEASYGYTF.

The chain has TRBV27 and TRBJ1-1; D possibly corresponds to TRBD1 (5 bases). V was cut by 4 bases and J by 3 bases, with 24 bases left in between. CDR3 length: 18 residues. The germline V gene encodes CDR1 MNHEY and CDR2 SMNVEV (reference sequence). CDR3 sequence: CASSSPQRSVGEDTEAFF. The CDR3 DNA reads TGTGCCAGCAGTTCCCCTCAACGGTCTGTGGGGGAGGACACTGAAGCTTTCTTT.

The chain couples TRBV6-1 to TRBJ2-7, with D possibly being TRBD1 or TRBD2 (5 bases each). V lost 5 bases and J lost 11, with 16 bases in between. The germline V gene encodes CDR1 MNHNS and CDR2 SASEGT. The CDR3 spans 12 residues. CDR3 in amino acids: CASSQEVWDEYF. Written as DNA, the CDR3 is TGTGCCAGCAGTCAGGAGGTTTGGGACGAGTACTTC.

This chain connects TRBV19 to TRBJ1-1; D not resolved. The CDR3 consists of 13 residues. V shed 5 bases and J shed 2 bases, with 9 bases lying between them. Looked up from germline, CDR1 is LNHDA and CDR2 is SQIVND (reference sequence). In DNA, the CDR3 is TGTGCCAGTAGTCGCCAGCTTAACACTGAAGCTTTCTTT. Translating gives CASSRQLNTEAFF.

This chain joins TRBV28 and TRBJ1-1; D gene ambiguous. The V and J ends lost 10 bases and 3 bases respectively, with 18 bases between them. The V gene's germline CDR1 is MDHEN and CDR2 SYDVKM. The CDR3 sequence is 14 residues long. Written as DNA, the CDR3 is TGTGCCACCCATGGATCGGGGAAGTACACTGAAGCTTTCTTT. This encodes CATHGSGKYTEAFF.

This sequence joins TRBV5-1 and TRBJ1-1; 7 nucleotides match TRBD1. Germline values: CDR1 SGHRS, CDR2 YFSETQ. Unmatched junction bases numbered 10, after V lost 3 bases and J lost 11 bases. The CDR3 is made up of 13 amino acids. The CDR3 is CASSSRQGGIAFF. CDR3 DNA sequence: TGCGCCAGCAGCTCCCGGCAGGGGGGTATCGCTTTCTTT.